This T cell receptor beta chain was identified during a study of cytomegalovirus exposure and HLA in healthy donors. CDR3 length: 15 residues. CDR1 and CDR2 (germline): SQVTM, ANQGSEA. Deletions cut 5 bases from V and 0 bases from J, with 14 bases between. General study points: Listed as cytomegalovirus-associated were 164 TCR beta chains. TCR beta chain V- and J-gene trimming was linked, in a later analysis, to a missense variant in DCLRE1C. An ancestry cluster, one associated with Asian ancestry, reportedly showed fewer N-insertions than the 666-donor mean in a later analysis.

Amplification used 60 Vbeta primers and 13 Jbeta primers. The assay was immunoSEQ multiplex PCR, and TCRdb's table has in-frame clones only and misses some. The sample has 150,000 to 180,000 clones, about 80% seen once. Those who donated were healthy bone marrow donors. As regards this clone: Antigen specificity is unknown.

The TCR originated in a young man in good health and CMV-seropositive. The chain uses TRBV29-1 and TRBJ2-1, with D perhaps matching TRBD2 (5 bases). Sequences were obtained from PBMCs. In DNA, the CDR3 is TGCAGCGTTAGCGGCACCGTTAGCTCCTACAATGAGCAGTTCTTC. Translation gives CSVSGTVSSYNEQFF.